This T cell receptor (beta chain) was captured in a study of shared clonotypes between healthy human individuals. Study-level information: Used for every donor were three CD4 naive, three CD4 memory, two CD8 naive and one CD8 memory plate.

The CDR3 length is 14 residues. Per the germline V gene, CDR1 is GTSNPN and CDR2 is SVGIG (reference sequence). With V trimmed by 4 bases and J by 3 bases, 5 bases remained unmatched. This table comes from immunoSEQ multiplex PCR, and its TCRdb copy is limited to in-frame clones, with some not included. The table lists about 2.3 million clones, 90% to 95% of them singletons, with 0.39% in the top ten. Concerning this clone: Its antigen is not known.

Study-wide results and caveats: Among donors, sharing of clonotypes was expected to be affected by sequencing depth. Roughly 4.6% of naive CD4 clonotypes were common to a few donors. Some clonotypes were shared by all four sorted-subset donors, while others were not shared. The non-shared ones had lower generation probabilities than the shared ones.

This clonotype was obtained from a man aged 18 to 29 in good health. Some clones in this sample may be carry-over from other donors' samples. What was sequenced was naive CD4+ T cells from PBMCs. Subset described: CD45RA+ positively selected. This chain links TRBV30 with TRBJ2-3, with 9 positions matching TRBD2. The CDR3 loop reads CAWNPSGNTDTQYF. As DNA, the CDR3 is TGTGCCTGGAACCCTAGCGGGAATACAGATACGCAGTATTTT. The whole variable domain, remainder taken from reference TRBV30 and TRBJ2-3, is SQTIHQWPATLVQPVGSPLSLECTVEGTSNPNLYWYRQAAGRGLQLLFYSVGIGQISSEVPQNLSASRPQDRQFILSSKKLLLSDSGFYLCAWNPSGNTDTQYFGPGTRLTVL.